The clone carrying this TCR beta chain was seen ten or more times. Antigen specificity is unknown. Diagnoses rested on clinical symptoms, serum thyroxine and TRAb, thyroid ultrasound and orbital computed tomography. Researchers amplified the TCR beta CDR3 regions from RNA transcripts. In the first-round RT-PCR of the TCR CDR3, the HTBI primer set was used. Using its own MiXCR run on the multiplex PCR reads, TCRdb lists one record per CDR3 protein. This sample yields roughly 160,000 distinct CDR3 sequences, of which 9.4% are seen a single time; roughly a fifth belongs to the top ten. The sample comes from a study of T cells in Graves' hyperthyroidism and ophthalmopathy. Looking at the study overall: Peripheral blood was acquired at first diagnosis, ahead of any therapy whatsoever. The study's findings and limits: Blood also carried most thyroid clonotypes expanded above 0.001.

Trimming removed 2 bases at V and 4 bases at J, with 3 bases between. Germline assignment: CDR1 SGHKS and CDR2 YYEKEE (reference sequence). CDR3 length: 12 amino acids. Sequenced material: blood. This rearrangement joins TRBV5-5 to TRBJ2-2; D gene ambiguous. The receptor was derived from a woman aged 18-29 years with Graves' hyperthyroidism that later progressed to Graves' ophthalmopathy. The CDR3 bases are TGTGCCAGCAGCTTTGGCACCGGGGAGCTGTTTTTT. It is translated as CASSFGTGELFF.